Sequencing of this T cell receptor (beta chain) was carried out in a study of OX40 agonist ivuxolimab in advanced cancers. Looking at the study overall: Every patient in dose escalation had hepatocellular carcinoma, melanoma, renal cell or head and neck cancer.

The CDR3 loop spans 14 amino acids. Trimming removed 0 bases from V and 2 bases from J, with 7 bases in between. CDR1 is SGHVS and CDR2 is FQNEAQ in the germline V gene. Generated by immunoSEQ multiplex PCR, the TCRdb table keeps only in-frame clones and is missing some. The sample consists of about 110,000 clones, more than 85% of them appearing once. Overall study results and limits: The mean number of expanded clones was higher in CD8+ T cells than in CD4+.

Regarding this clone: What it binds is not known.

This chain connects TRBV7-8 to TRBJ1-1, with D uncertain. The clonotype originates from an adult with an advanced solid tumor such as melanoma, head and neck, liver or kidney cancer. The source material was CD4+ or CD8+ T cells sorted from blood, sampled in a trial of the OX40 agonist ivuxolimab. DNA of the CDR3: TGTGCCAGCAGCTTAGCGCGGGATAACACTGAAGCTTTCTTT. Residues: CASSLARDNTEAFF. Looking up the rest from reference TRBV7-8 and TRBJ1-1 gives the full variable domain: GAGVSQSPRYKVAKRGQDVALRCDPISGHVSLFWYQQALGQGPEFLTYFQNEAQLDKSGLPSDRFFAERPEGSVSTLKIQRTQQEDSAVYLCASSLARDNTEAFFGQGTRLTVV.